Listed below are T cell receptor beta chains from one sample, sequenced in a study of cytomegalovirus exposure and HLA in healthy donors. TCRdb's copy holds only in-frame clones and misses some; the assay was immunoSEQ multiplex PCR. The sample consists of about 160,000 clones, roughly 77% of them appearing once. The source material was PBMCs. The receptors derive from a woman aged 40 to 49 in good health and CMV-seropositive. The CDR3 runs from the conserved cysteine through the conserved F or W.

>TRBJ2-1|TRBV7-2
CASSLSGEGFYNEQFF
>TRBJ2-7|TRBV28
CASRKTGSGSYEQYF
>TRBJ2-7|TRBV5-5
CASSLTRDTYEQYF
>TRBJ2-7|TRBV15
CATSPRCYEQYF
>TRBJ1-1|TRBV6-1
CASRLTGQLNTEAFF
>TRBJ2-5|TRBV11-3
CASSYGLAGGEETQYF
>TRBJ1-6|TRBV21-1
CANKRGYNSPLHF
>TRBJ2-3|TRBV7-2
CASSLGGADTQYF
>TRBJ2-1|TRBV4-1
CASSPGTSGGADEQFF
>TRBJ2-7|TRBV7-8
CASSFRLAGNEQYF
>TRBJ2-1|TRBV5-4
CASSFEGGRGNEQFF
>TRBJ2-5|TRBV25-1
CASSPRGGASGETQYF
>TRBJ2-7|TRBV6-5
CASSETGGNEQYF
>TRBJ1-4|TRBV7-2
CASSLGQEDRGEKLFF
>TRBJ2-1|TRBV4-1
CASSQLPGLAGYEQFF
>TRBJ1-6|TRBV11-2
CASSLLGGNSPLHF
>TRBJ2-3|TRBV15
CATSSDRPLTDTQYF
>TRBJ2-1|TRBV30
CASMEASSYNEQFF
>TRBJ2-3|TRBV6-1
CASTLAGNTDTQYF
>TRBJ2-3|TRBV5-1
CASSFRQTASDTQYF
>TRBJ2-7|TRBV4-1
CASSQKGVEQYF
>TRBJ2-7|TRBV2
CASSRPGGFSDEQYF
>TRBJ1-5|TRBV6-1
CASSMDRTNQPQHF
>TRBJ1-2|TRBV28
CASSFGRTKIYGYTF
>TRBJ1-1|TRBV11-2
CASSGGGHVNAEAFF
>TRBJ2-5|TRBV7-2
CASSFQGAQETQYF
>TRBJ1-2|TRBV2
CASSAGLSNYGYTF
>TRBJ1-2|TRBV2
CATSPGTLNYGYTF
>TRBJ2-5|TRBV27
CASSLTPQGHSETQYF
>TRBJ1-2|TRBV4-1
CASSQGPPGQGIGGYTF
>TRBJ2-5|TRBV27
CASSRDRGQETQYF
>TRBJ2-2|TRBV7-2
CASSYQGARTGELFF
>TRBJ2-1|TRBV9
CASGISLLSSYNEQFF
>TRBJ2-1|TRBV5-5
CASSGTGLAGGSSYNEQFF